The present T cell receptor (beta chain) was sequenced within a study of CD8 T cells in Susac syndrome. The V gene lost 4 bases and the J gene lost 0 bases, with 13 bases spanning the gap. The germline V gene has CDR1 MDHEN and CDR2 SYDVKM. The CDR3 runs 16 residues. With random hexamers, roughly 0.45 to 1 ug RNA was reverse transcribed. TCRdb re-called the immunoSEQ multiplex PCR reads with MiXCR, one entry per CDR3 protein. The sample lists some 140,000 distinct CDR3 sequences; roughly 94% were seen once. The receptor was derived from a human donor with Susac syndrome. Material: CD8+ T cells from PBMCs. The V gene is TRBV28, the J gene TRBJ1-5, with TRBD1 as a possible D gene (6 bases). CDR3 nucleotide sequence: TGTGCCAGCAGTTCCCATCGACAGGTTAGCAATCAGCCCCAGCATTTT. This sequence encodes CASSSHRQVSNQPQHF. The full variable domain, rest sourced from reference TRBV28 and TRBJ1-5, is DVKVTQSSRYLVKRTGEKVFLECVQDMDHENMFWYRQDPGLGLRLIYFSYDVKMKEKGDIPEGYSVSREKKERFSLILESASTNQTSMYLCASSSHRQVSNQPQHFGDGTRLSIL.